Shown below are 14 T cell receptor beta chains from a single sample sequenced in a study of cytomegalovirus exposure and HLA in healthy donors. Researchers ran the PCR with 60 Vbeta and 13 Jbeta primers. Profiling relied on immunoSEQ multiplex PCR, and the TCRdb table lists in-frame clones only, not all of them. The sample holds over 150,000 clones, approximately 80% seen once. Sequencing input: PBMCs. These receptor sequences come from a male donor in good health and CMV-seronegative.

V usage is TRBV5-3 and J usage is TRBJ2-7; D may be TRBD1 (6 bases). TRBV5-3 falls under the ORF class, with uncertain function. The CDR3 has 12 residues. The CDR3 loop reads CAAARQDYEQYF. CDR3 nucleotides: TGTGCTGCGGCGCGACAGGACTACGAGCAGTACTTC.

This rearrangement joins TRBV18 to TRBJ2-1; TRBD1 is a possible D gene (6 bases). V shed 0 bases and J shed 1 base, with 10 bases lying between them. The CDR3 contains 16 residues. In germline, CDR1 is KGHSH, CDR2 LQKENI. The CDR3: CASSPPGTSSYNEQFF. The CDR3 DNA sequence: TGTGCCAGCTCACCACCAGGGACATCATCCTACAATGAGCAGTTCTTC.

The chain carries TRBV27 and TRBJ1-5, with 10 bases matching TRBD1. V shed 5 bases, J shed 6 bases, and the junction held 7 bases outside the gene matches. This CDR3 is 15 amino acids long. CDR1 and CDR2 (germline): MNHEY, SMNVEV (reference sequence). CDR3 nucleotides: TGTGCCAGCAGTCCCGGGACAGGGGCGGCTCAGCCCCAGCATTTT. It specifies CASSPGTGAAQPQHF.

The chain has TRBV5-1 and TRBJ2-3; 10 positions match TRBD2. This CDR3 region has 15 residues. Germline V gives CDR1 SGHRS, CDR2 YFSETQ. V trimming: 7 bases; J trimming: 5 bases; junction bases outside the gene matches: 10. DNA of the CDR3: TGCGCCAGCGGATCGCTAGCGGGGGTGGGAGATACGCAGTATTTT. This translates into CASGSLAGVGDTQYF.

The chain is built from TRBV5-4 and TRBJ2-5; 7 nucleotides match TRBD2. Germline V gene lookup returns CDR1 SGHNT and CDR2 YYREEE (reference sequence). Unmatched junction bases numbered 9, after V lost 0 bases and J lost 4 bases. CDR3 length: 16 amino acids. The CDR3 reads CASSLVGRGPGETQYF. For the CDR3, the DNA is TGTGCCAGCAGCTTGGTTGGGAGGGGTCCGGGAGAGACCCAGTACTTC.

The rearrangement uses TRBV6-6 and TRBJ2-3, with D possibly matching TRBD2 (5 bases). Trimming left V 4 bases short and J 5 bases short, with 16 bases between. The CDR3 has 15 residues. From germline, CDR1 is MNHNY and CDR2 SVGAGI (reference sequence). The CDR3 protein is CASSSTRGSQDTQYF. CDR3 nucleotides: TGTGCCAGCAGTTCCACTCGGGGTTCTCAAGATACGCAGTATTTT.

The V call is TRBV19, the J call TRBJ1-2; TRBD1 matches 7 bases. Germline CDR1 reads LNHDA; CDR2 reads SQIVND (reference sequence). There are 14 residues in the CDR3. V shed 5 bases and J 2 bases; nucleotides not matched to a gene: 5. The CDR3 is CASSQQGPNYGYTF. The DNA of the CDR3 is TGTGCCAGTAGTCAACAGGGGCCGAACTATGGCTACACCTTC.

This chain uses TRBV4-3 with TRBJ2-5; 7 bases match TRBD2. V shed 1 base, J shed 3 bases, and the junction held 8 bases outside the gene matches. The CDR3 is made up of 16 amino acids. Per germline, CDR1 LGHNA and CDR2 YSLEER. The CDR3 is CASSQATGGGEETQYF. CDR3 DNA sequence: TGCGCCAGCAGCCAAGCTACGGGAGGAGGGGAAGAGACCCAGTACTTC.

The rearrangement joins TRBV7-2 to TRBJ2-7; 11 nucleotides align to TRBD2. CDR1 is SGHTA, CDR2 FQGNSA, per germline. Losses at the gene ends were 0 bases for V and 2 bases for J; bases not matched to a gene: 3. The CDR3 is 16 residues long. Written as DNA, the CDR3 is TGTGCCAGCAGCTTAGCCCTAGCGGGGGGTCCCTACGAGCAGTACTTC. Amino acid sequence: CASSLALAGGPYEQYF.

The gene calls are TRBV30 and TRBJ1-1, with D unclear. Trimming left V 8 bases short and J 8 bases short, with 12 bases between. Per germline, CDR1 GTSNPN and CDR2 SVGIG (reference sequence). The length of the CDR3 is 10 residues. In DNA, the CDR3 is TGTGCCCATATGGCGGGCGAAGCTTTCTTT. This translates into CAHMAGEAFF.

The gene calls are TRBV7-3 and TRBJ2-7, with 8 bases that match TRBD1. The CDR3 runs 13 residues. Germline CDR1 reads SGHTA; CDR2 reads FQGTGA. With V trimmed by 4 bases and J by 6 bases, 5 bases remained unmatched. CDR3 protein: CASSSGTGGEQYF. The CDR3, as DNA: TGTGCCAGCAGCTCTGGGACAGGAGGCGAGCAGTACTTC.

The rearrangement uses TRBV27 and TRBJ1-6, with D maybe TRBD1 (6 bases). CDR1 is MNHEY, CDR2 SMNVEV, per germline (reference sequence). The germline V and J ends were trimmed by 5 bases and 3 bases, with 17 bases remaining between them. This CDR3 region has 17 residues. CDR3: CASSLRIGTIYNSPLHF. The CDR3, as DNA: TGTGCCAGCAGTCTCCGAATAGGGACAATCTATAATTCACCCCTCCACTTT.

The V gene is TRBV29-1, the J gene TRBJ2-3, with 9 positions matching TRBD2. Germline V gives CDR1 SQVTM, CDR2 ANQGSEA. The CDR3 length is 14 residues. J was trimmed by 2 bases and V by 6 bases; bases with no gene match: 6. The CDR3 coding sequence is TGCAGCGTGGAGCGGGGGGCCATCACAGATACGCAGTATTTT. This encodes CSVERGAITDTQYF.

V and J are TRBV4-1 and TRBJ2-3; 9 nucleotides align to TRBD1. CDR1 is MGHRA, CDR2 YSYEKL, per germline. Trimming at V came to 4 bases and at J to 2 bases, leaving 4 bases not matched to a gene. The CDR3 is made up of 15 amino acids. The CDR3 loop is CASSRRDRDTDTQYF. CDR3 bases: TGCGCCAGCAGCCGCCGGGACAGGGACACAGATACGCAGTATTTT.